This T cell receptor (beta chain) was captured in a study of cytomegalovirus exposure and HLA in healthy donors. Study-wide findings and caveats: The study put 150 or so TCR beta chains on its list as cytomegalovirus-associated.

Trimming stripped 3 bases from V and 7 bases from J, with 10 bases between. Germline V gene data show CDR1 as SGHTA and CDR2 as FQGNSA. This CDR3 spans 13 amino acids. This clone was seen a few times. No antigen is known for it. Vbeta (60) and Jbeta (13) primers were used in the PCR. In the authors' workflow: An analysis that came later counted around 80 million unique TCR beta chains, around 10 million shared. Assay used: immunoSEQ multiplex PCR; TCRdb lists only in-frame clones, some missing. The DNA was the basis for D and trimming; V, J and clone size are from that table. Counted here are 210,000 or so clones, roughly four fifths occurring once; the ten biggest clones make up roughly 2.1%.

The chain links TRBV7-2 to TRBJ1-3, with unresolved D. Sequenced: PBMCs. The clonotype was recovered from a woman aged 30 to 39 in good health and CMV-seropositive. The CDR3 here is CASSLSARNTIYF. The CDR3 DNA follows: TGTGCCAGCAGCTTGTCCGCCCGGAACACCATATATTTT.